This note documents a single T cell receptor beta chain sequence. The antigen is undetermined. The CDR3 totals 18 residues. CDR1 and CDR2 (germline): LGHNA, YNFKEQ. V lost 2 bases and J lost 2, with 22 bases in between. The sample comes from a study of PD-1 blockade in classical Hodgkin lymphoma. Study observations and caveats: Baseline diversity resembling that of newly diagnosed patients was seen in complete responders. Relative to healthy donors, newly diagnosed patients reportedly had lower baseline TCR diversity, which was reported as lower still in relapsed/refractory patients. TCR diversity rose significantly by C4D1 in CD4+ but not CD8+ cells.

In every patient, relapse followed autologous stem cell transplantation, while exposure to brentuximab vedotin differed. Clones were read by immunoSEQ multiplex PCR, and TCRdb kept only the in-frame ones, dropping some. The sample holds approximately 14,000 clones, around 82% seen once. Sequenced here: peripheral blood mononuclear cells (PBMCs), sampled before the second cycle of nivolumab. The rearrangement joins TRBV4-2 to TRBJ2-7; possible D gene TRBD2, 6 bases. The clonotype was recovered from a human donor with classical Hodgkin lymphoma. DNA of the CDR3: TGTGCCAGCAGCCAACATTCTCTCCGGGACTCAACGACCTACGAGCAGTACTTC. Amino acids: CASSQHSLRDSTTYEQYF.